This entry features one T cell receptor beta chain sequence. The data were obtained in a study of technical replicates of blood from a few donors. Assay: immunoSEQ multiplex PCR; the TCRdb copy retains only in-frame clones and omits some. Among approximately 99,000 clones listed, approximately 96% were seen once. Germline CDR1 is MGHRA and CDR2 is YSYEKL. The CDR3 length is 16 residues. The V end was cut by 0 bases, the J end by 0 bases, with 12 bases between. This receptor was taken from a human donor in good health. Sequenced: T cells isolated from PBMCs. The chain joins TRBV4-1 to TRBJ2-7; D remains ambiguous. CDR3 sequence (DNA): TGCGCCAGCAGCCAAGACGTCCGGGTGAGCTCCTACGAGCAGTACTTC. Amino acid sequence: CASSQDVRVSSYEQYF.